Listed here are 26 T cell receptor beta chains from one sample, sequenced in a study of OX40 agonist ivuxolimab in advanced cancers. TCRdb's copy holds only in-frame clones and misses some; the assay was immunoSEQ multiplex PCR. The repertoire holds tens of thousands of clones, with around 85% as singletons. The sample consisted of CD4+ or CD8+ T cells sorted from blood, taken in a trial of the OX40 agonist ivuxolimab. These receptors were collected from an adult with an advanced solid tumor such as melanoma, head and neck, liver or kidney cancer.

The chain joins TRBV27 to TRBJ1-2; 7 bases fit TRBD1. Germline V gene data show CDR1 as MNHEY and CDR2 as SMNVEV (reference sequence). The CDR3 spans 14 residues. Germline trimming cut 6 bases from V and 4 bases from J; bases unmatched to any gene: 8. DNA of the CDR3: TGTGCCAGCAGCAGGGGGACGGTACCCTATGGCTACACCTTC. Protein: CASSRGTVPYGYTF.

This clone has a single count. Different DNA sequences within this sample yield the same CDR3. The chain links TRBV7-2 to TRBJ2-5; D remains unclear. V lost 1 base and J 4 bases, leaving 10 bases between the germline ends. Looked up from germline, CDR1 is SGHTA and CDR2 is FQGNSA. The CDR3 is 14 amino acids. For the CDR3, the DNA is TGTGCCAGCAGCTTAGGCTCGGCTGGAGAGACCCAGTACTTC. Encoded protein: CASSLGSAGETQYF.

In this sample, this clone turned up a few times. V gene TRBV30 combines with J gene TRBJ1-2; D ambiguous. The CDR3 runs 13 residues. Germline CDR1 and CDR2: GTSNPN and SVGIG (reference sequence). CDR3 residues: CAINPGFTYGYTF. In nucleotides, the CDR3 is TGTGCTATCAACCCAGGTTTTACATATGGCTACACCTTC.

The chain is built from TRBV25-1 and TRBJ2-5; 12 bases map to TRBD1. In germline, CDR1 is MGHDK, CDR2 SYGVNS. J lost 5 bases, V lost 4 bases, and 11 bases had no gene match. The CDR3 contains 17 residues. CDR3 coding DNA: TGTGCCAGCAGTGGGTCTACGGGACAGGGGGCAAGTGAGACCCAGTACTTC. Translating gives CASSGSTGQGASETQYF. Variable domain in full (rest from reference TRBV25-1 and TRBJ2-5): EADIYQTPRYLVIGTGKKITLECSQTMGHDKMYWYQQDPGMELHLIHYSYGVNSTEKGDLSSESTVSRIRTEHFPLTLESARPSHTSQYLCASSGSTGQGASETQYFGPGTRLLVL.

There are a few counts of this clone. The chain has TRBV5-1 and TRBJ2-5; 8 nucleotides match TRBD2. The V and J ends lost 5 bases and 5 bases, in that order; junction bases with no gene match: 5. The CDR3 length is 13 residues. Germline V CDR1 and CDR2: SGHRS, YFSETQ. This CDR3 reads CASRAAGVETQYF. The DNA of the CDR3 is TGCGCCAGCAGAGCAGCGGGAGTCGAGACCCAGTACTTC.

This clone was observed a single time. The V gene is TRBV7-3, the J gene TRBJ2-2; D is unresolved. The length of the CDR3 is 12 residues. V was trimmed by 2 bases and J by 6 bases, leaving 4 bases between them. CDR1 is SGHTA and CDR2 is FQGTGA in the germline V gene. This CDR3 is CASSLGAGELFF. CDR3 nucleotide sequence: TGTGCCAGCAGCTTAGGTGCCGGGGAGCTGTTTTTT.

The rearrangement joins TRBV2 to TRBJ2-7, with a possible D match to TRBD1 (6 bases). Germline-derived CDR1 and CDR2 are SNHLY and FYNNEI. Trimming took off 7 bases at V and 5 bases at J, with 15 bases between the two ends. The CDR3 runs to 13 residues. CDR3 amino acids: CASKQGSWDEQYF. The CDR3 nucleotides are TGTGCCAGCAAACAGGGATCCTGGGACGAGCAGTACTTC.

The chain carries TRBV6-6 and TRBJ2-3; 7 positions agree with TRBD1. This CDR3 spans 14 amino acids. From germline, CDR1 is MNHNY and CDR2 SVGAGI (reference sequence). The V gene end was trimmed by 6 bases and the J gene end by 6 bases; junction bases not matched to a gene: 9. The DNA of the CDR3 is TGTGCCAGCAGACCCCGACAGGGTGAGGATACGCAGTATTTT. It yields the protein CASRPRQGEDTQYF.

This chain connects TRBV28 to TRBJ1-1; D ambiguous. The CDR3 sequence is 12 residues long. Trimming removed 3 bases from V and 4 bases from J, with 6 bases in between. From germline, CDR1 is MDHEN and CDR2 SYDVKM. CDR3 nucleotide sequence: TGTGCCAGCAGTTTTTATCTCACTGAAGCTTTCTTT. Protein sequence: CASSFYLTEAFF.

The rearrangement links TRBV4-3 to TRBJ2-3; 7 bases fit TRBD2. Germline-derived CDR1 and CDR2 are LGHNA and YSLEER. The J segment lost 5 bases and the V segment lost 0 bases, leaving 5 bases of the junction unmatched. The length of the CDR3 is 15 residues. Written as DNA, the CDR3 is TGCGCCAGCAGCCAAGAGTGGGGGGGAAAAGATACGCAGTATTTT. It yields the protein CASSQEWGGKDTQYF.

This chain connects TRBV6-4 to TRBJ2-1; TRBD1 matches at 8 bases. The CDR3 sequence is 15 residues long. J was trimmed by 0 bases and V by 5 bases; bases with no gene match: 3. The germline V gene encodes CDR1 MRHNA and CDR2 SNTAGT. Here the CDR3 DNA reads TGTGCCAGCAGTCCGGACAGGGCCTCCTACAATGAGCAGTTCTTC. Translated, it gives CASSPDRASYNEQFF.

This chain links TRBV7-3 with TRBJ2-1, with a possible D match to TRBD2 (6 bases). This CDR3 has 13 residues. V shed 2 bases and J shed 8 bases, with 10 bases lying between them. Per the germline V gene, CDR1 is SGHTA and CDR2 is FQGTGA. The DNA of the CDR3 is TGTGCCAGCAGCTTATCGAGGGAGGATGAGCAGTTCTTC. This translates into CASSLSREDEQFF.

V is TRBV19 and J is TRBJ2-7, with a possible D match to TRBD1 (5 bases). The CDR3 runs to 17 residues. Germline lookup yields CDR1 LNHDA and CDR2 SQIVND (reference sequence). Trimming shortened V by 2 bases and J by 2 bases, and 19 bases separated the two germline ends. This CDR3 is CASSIKNSRQGPYEQYF. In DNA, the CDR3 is TGTGCCAGTAGTATAAAGAATAGTCGGCAGGGCCCCTACGAGCAGTACTTC.

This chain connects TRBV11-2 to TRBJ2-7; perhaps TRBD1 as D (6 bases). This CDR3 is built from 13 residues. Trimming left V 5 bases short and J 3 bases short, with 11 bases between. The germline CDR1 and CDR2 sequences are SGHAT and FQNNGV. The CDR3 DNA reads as TGTGCCAGCAGCAGAACAGGGAACTACGAGCAGTACTTC. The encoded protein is CASSRTGNYEQYF.

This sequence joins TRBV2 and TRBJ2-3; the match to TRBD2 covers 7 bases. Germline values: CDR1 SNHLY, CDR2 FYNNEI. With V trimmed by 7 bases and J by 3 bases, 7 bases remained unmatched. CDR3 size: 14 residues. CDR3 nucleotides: TGTGCCAGCAAGGGCGGGGGAGTGACAGATACGCAGTATTTT. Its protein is CASKGGGVTDTQYF. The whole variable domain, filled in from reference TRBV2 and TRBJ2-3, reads EPEVTQTPSHQVTQMGQEVILRCVPISNHLYFYWYRQILGQKVEFLVSFYNNEISEKSEIFDDQFSVERPDGSNFTLKIRSTKLEDSAMYFCASKGGGVTDTQYFGPGTRLTVL.

The CDR3 is CASSLETPRGYPSYNEQFF. Here the CDR3 DNA reads TGTGCCAGCAGCTTAGAGACCCCGCGTGGCTACCCATCCTACAATGAGCAGTTCTTC. This sequence joins TRBV11-3 and TRBJ2-1; D gene ambiguous. Germline values: CDR1 SGHNT, CDR2 YENEEA. Trimming shortened V by 0 bases and J by 1 base, and 19 bases separated the two germline ends. This CDR3 has 19 residues.

DNA for the CDR3: TGTGCCAGCTCACCAGTCAATGAGCAGTTCTTC. The encoded protein is CASSPVNEQFF. The V call is TRBV18, the J call TRBJ2-1; the D is unclear. The V end lost 2 bases, the J end lost 6 bases, and 2 bases lay between the germline ends. The germline V gene encodes CDR1 KGHSH and CDR2 LQKENI. The CDR3 runs 11 residues.

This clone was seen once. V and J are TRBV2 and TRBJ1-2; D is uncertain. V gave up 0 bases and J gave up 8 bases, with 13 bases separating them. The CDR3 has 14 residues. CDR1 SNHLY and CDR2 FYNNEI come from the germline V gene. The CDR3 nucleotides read TGTGCCAGCAGTGAAGCGGGCCGAGGGTACGGCTACACCTTC. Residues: CASSEAGRGYGYTF.

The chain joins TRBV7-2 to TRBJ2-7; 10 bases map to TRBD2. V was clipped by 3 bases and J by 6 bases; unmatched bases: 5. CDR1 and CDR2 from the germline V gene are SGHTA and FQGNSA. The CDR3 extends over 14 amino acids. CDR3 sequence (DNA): TGTGCCAGCAGCTTGAGCGGGAGGGCCTCCGAGCAGTACTTC. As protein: CASSLSGRASEQYF. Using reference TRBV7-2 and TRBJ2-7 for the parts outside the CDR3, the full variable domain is GAGVSQSPSNKVTEKGKDVELRCDPISGHTALYWYRQSLGQGLEFLIYFQGNSAPDKSGLPSDRFSAERTGGSVSTLTIQRTQQEDSAVYLCASSLSGRASEQYFGPGTRLTVT.

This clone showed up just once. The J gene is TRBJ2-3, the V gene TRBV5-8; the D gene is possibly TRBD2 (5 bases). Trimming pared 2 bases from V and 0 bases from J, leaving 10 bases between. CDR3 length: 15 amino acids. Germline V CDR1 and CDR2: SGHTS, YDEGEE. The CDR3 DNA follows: TGTGCCAGCAGCTTCCAGACTACTAGCACAGATACGCAGTATTTT. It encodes CASSFQTTSTDTQYF. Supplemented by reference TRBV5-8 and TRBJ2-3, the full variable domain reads EAGVTQSPTHLIKTRGQQATLRCSPISGHTSVYWYQQALGLGLQFLLWYDEGEERNRGNFPPRFSGRQFPNYSSELNVNALELEDSALYLCASSFQTTSTDTQYFGPGTRLTVL.

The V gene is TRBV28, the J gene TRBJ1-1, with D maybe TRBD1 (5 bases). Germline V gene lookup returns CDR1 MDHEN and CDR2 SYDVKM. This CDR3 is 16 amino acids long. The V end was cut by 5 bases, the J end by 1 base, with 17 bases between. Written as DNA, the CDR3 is TGTGCCAGCAGTACCCCGACCCGGGGCCAGAACACTGAAGCTTTCTTT. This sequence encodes CASSTPTRGQNTEAFF.

This chain's CDR3 is CASSGAGSRAQYF. CDR3 DNA: TGTGCCAGCAGCGGGGCCGGCTCAAGGGCGCAGTATTTT. The chain joins TRBV28 to TRBJ2-3; D may correspond to TRBD1 or TRBD2 (5 bases each). Trimming removed 6 bases from V and 10 bases from J, with 17 bases in between. The CDR3 is made up of 13 amino acids. Germline V gene data show CDR1 as MDHEN and CDR2 as SYDVKM.

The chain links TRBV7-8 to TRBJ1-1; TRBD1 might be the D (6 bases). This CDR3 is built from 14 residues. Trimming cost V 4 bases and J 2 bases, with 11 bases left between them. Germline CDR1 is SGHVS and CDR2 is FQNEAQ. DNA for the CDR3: TGTGCCAGCAGCTACATAGGGGGTAACACTGAAGCTTTCTTT. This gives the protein CASSYIGGNTEAFF.

The CDR3 DNA reads TGTGCCAGCAGCCAGGACAGGGTCTTGCAGTTCTTC. It encodes CASSQDRVLQFF. The rearrangement uses TRBV11-2 and TRBJ2-1; 8 positions match TRBD1. Trimming cost V 5 bases and J 12 bases; bases outside gene matches: 6. Germline V gene data show CDR1 as SGHAT and CDR2 as FQNNGV. The CDR3 loop spans 12 amino acids.

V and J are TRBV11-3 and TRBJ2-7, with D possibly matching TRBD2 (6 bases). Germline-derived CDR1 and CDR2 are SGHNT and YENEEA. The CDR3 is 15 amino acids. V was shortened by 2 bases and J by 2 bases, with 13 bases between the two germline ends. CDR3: CASSLSGTGAYEQYF. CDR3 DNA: TGTGCCAGCAGCTTAAGTGGGACGGGAGCCTACGAGCAGTACTTC.

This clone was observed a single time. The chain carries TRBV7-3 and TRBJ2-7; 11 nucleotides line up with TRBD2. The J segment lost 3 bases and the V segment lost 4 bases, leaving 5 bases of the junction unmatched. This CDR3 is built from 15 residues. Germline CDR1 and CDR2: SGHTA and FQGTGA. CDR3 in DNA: TGTGCCAGCAGCTATTCCGGGACTAGCGGCTACGAGCAGTACTTC. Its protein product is CASSYSGTSGYEQYF.